This T cell receptor (beta chain) comes out of a study of human T cells and chemical hapten exposure. Study outcomes and limitations: The study found that PT1 expanded TCR counts correlated positively with patch test score.

This clonotype was seen a handful of times. The antigen is not known. With V trimmed by 5 bases and J by 0 bases, 9 bases remained unmatched. There are 16 residues in the CDR3. Per germline, CDR1 SGHNT and CDR2 YYREEE (reference sequence). The time point: patch test 1, 2 weeks after DPC sensitization. Treatment here: therapeutic diphenylcyclopropenone sensitization with weekly scalp DPC. Whole blood that had not been fractionated was the source of extracted total RNA. Using its own MiXCR run on the RACE reads, TCRdb lists one record per CDR3 protein. Among roughly 86,000 distinct CDR3 sequences, roughly a tenth were seen once, and the ten largest hold 2% to 2.5%.

This receptor was taken from a middle-aged man with alopecia areata. Some clones in this sample may be carry-over from other donors' samples. Sequencing was performed on whole blood, taken in connection with sensitization to the hapten diphenylcyclopropenone (DPC). The chain carries TRBV5-4 and TRBJ2-3; 7 nucleotides line up with TRBD2. For the CDR3, the DNA is TGTGCCAGCAGTCCTAGCGGCCTATTTAGCACAGATACGCAGTATTTT. Protein: CASSPSGLFSTDTQYF. Full variable domain (remainder filled in from reference TRBV5-4 and TRBJ2-3): ETGVTQSPTHLIKTRGQQVTLRCSSQSGHNTVSWYQQALGQGPQFIFQYYREEENGRGNFPPRFSGLQFPNYSSELNVNALELDDSALYLCASSPSGLFSTDTQYFGPGTRLTVL.